The clone carrying this T cell receptor (beta chain) appeared many times. Its target is unknown. The sample is drawn from a study of T cells in Graves' hyperthyroidism and ophthalmopathy. CDR3 length: 13 amino acids. The V and J ends lost 5 bases and 4 bases, in that order; junction bases with no gene match: 6. Germline V gene data show CDR1 as GTSNPN and CDR2 as SVGIG (reference sequence). General study points: A model using 13 V-J features told ophthalmopathy apart from stable hyperthyroidism. Ophthalmopathy was identified by the model a median about seven months ahead of onset.

Amplification yielded TCR beta CDR3 regions, with RNA transcripts as the source. Researchers ran a first-round RT-PCR on the TCR CDR3 using the HTBI primer set. TCRdb fed the multiplex PCR reads into MiXCR, producing one record per CDR3 protein. The sample carries 350,000 or so distinct CDR3 sequences, around 18% recorded once. This chain uses TRBV30 with TRBJ2-7; TRBD2 matches at 9 bases. Sequenced input: blood. This sequence originates from a woman aged 40-49 years with Graves' ophthalmopathy. The CDR3 bases are TGTGCCTGGGCCGGGACTAGCTTGTACGAGCAGTACTTC. It specifies CAWAGTSLYEQYF. Filled out from reference TRBV30 and TRBJ2-7, the complete variable domain reads SQTIHQWPATLVQPVGSPLSLECTVEGTSNPNLYWYRQAAGRGLQLLFYSVGIGQISSEVPQNLSASRPQDRQFILSSKKLLLSDSGFYLCAWAGTSLYEQYFGPGTRLTVT.